These 20 T cell receptor beta chains originate from one sample sequenced in a study of shared clonotypes between healthy human individuals. Profiled with immunoSEQ multiplex PCR; TCRdb holds only in-frame clones, not every one. The sample records over a million clones, over 95% being singletons. The sequencing input was naive CD4+ T cells sorted from blood. Subset here: CD45RA+ positively selected. These receptors originate from a young man in good health.

CDR3 loop: CASSETGRVEGYTF. The CDR3 DNA reads TGTGCCAGCAGTGAAACCGGCAGGGTAGAAGGCTACACCTTC. The chain has TRBV25-1 and TRBJ1-2; D might be TRBD1 (5 bases). CDR3 length equals 14 residues. CDR1 and CDR2 (germline): MGHDK, SYGVNS. V was cut by 2 bases and J by 8 bases, with 15 bases left in between.

This rearrangement joins TRBV19 to TRBJ2-3; a possible D gene is TRBD1 (6 bases). The CDR3 covers 14 residues. Trimming removed 6 bases at V and 1 base at J, with 11 bases between. CDR1 is LNHDA and CDR2 is SQIVND in the germline V gene (reference sequence). CDR3 sequence (DNA): TGTGCCAGTAGGGACAGCCGCGGCACAGATACGCAGTATTTT. Translating gives CASRDSRGTDTQYF.

The table lists this clone with a count of one. The V and J genes are TRBV28 and TRBJ2-3; 9 positions agree with TRBD2. Germline trimming cut 2 bases from V and 5 bases from J; bases unmatched to any gene: 8. The CDR3 is 16 amino acids. The V gene's germline CDR1 is MDHEN and CDR2 SYDVKM. CDR3 sequence: CASSLAVILAGDTQYF. The CDR3 bases are TGTGCCAGCAGTTTAGCCGTCATACTAGCGGGAGATACGCAGTATTTT.

The chain combines TRBV5-1 with TRBJ1-4; D is perhaps TRBD1 (5 bases). Trimming took off 1 base at V and 6 bases at J, with 10 bases between the two ends. Germline V gene sequence: CDR1 SGHRS, CDR2 YFSETQ. The CDR3 sequence is 14 residues long. The CDR3 loop reads CASSLSGGYEKLFF. CDR3 bases: TGCGCCAGCAGCTTGTCTGGGGGGTATGAAAAACTGTTTTTT.

This CDR3 is CASSPSRELEQFF. The CDR3 DNA sequence: TGTGCCAGCTCACCGTCCCGGGAGTTGGAGCAGTTCTTC. This chain connects TRBV18 to TRBJ2-1; maybe TRBD2 (6 bases). From germline, CDR1 is KGHSH and CDR2 LQKENI. The germline V and J ends were trimmed by 3 bases and 10 bases, with 13 bases remaining between them. The CDR3 consists of 13 residues.

The V and J genes are TRBV15 and TRBJ2-1; 9 nucleotides line up with TRBD2. Germline-derived CDR1 and CDR2 are LNHNV and YYDKDF (reference sequence). The junction had 12 bases not matched to a gene; V was cut back by 0 bases and J by 9 bases. This CDR3 region has 17 residues. CDR3 sequence: CATSRDLLVAGVTEQFF. The CDR3 DNA reads as TGTGCCACCAGCAGAGATCTTTTGGTAGCGGGAGTGACTGAGCAGTTCTTC.

This sequence joins TRBV11-2 and TRBJ2-5; TRBD2 matches 7 bases. Per germline, CDR1 SGHAT and CDR2 FQNNGV. There are 19 residues in the CDR3. V shed 5 bases, J shed 5 bases, and the junction held 23 bases outside the gene matches. The CDR3 sequence is CASSARRGGGSIKMETQYF. The CDR3 bases are TGTGCCAGCAGCGCCAGGCGGGGCGGCGGGAGTATTAAGATGGAGACCCAGTACTTC. Full variable domain (missing parts from reference TRBV11-2 and TRBJ2-5): EAGVAQSPRYKIIEKRQSVAFWCNPISGHATLYWYQQILGQGPKLLIQFQNNGVVDDSQLPKDRFSAERLKGVDSTLKIQPAKLEDSAVYLCASSARRGGGSIKMETQYFGPGTRLLVL.

This chain links TRBV5-1 with TRBJ2-7, with D unresolved. The V end lost 3 bases, the J end lost 0 bases, and 10 bases lay between the germline ends. Germline-derived CDR1 and CDR2 are SGHRS and YFSETQ. This CDR3 is 14 amino acids long. The CDR3 DNA reads TGCGCCAGCAGCTACGTGACAAGCTCCTACGAGCAGTACTTC. This encodes CASSYVTSSYEQYF.

The chain carries TRBV7-6 and TRBJ2-2; a possible D gene is TRBD1 (6 bases). The germline gives CDR1 SGHVS, CDR2 FNYEAQ. This CDR3 contains 15 residues. Trimming cost V 0 bases and J 4 bases, with 9 bases left between them. CDR3: CASSLAIQGTGELFF. The CDR3 DNA is TGTGCCAGCAGCTTAGCTATACAGGGCACCGGGGAGCTGTTTTTT.

This sequence joins TRBV7-9 and TRBJ1-1, with D possibly being TRBD1 (6 bases). There are 14 residues in the CDR3. Between the trimmed V and J ends, which lost 5 bases and 3 bases, there was a span of 13 bases. Germline V lookup: CDR1 SEHNR, CDR2 FQNEAQ (reference sequence). CDR3 region: CASSPSGTHTEAFF. DNA for the CDR3: TGTGCCAGCAGCCCGTCCGGGACACACACTGAAGCTTTCTTT.

The chain has TRBV7-8 and TRBJ2-1; 9 nucleotides align to TRBD2. The CDR3 has 16 amino acids. V trimming: 5 bases; J trimming: 3 bases; junction bases outside the gene matches: 8. The germline CDR1 and CDR2 sequences are SGHVS and FQNEAQ. CDR3 nucleotides: TGTGCCAGCAGCGCCGCCGGGACTAGCAGCTACAATGAGCAGTTCTTC. Translation: CASSAAGTSSYNEQFF.

The chain is built from TRBV4-3 and TRBJ1-2; 10 bases are shared with TRBD1. CDR1 LGHNA and CDR2 YSLEER come from the germline V gene. CDR3 length: 15 amino acids. V lost 2 bases to trimming and J lost 14 bases; unmatched junction nucleotides: 14. The CDR3 loop is CASSQPTGTGVVKTF. The CDR3 DNA is TGCGCCAGCAGCCAACCTACCGGGACAGGGGTTGTGAAAACCTTC.

V gene TRBV19 combines with J gene TRBJ2-7; 9 bases are shared with TRBD2. The trim removed 10 bases at V and 4 bases at J, leaving 11 bases unmatched. The CDR3 runs to 14 residues. CDR1 and CDR2 (germline): LNHDA, SQIVND (reference sequence). CDR3 DNA: TGTGCCACCAAGAAGCGGGAGGACGGTTACGAGCAGTACTTC. It encodes CATKKREDGYEQYF.

The chain couples TRBV5-1 to TRBJ2-3; 10 nucleotides agree with TRBD1. After removal of 4 bases from V and 3 bases from J, the junction contained 8 bases not matched to a gene. Germline V gives CDR1 SGHRS, CDR2 YFSETQ. The CDR3 has 16 residues. This CDR3 is CASSVRQGARTDTQYF. As DNA, the CDR3 is TGCGCCAGCAGCGTCCGACAGGGGGCGAGAACAGATACGCAGTATTTT.

V gene TRBV19 combines with J gene TRBJ2-7; D uncertain. This CDR3 is 16 amino acids long. V shed 3 bases and J shed 2 bases, with 17 bases lying between them. Germline loops: CDR1 LNHDA, CDR2 SQIVND (reference sequence). The CDR3 region is CASSMIGRREPYEQYF. Written as DNA, the CDR3 is TGTGCCAGTAGTATGATTGGCAGACGCGAACCCTACGAGCAGTACTTC.

The V and J genes are TRBV28 and TRBJ2-1, with 12 nucleotides matching TRBD2. This CDR3 is built from 15 residues. Germline values: CDR1 MDHEN, CDR2 SYDVKM. J gave up 7 bases and V 6 bases, and 7 bases lay outside the gene matches. The CDR3 loop reads CASSSPGTSGNEQFF. The CDR3 nucleotides are TGTGCCAGCAGCAGCCCCGGGACTAGCGGGAATGAGCAGTTCTTC.

V is TRBV5-1 and J is TRBJ2-7, with D possibly being TRBD1 (6 bases). The CDR3 runs 15 residues. Germline V CDR1 and CDR2: SGHRS, YFSETQ. V was cut by 4 bases and J by 7 bases, with 21 bases left in between. CDR3 sequence (DNA): TGCGCCAGCAGCCCAACCGGGACACCACCCAAGGAGCAGTACTTC. Translating it yields CASSPTGTPPKEQYF.

On this clone itself: Other DNA sequences within the sample encode an identical CDR3. The genes are TRBV20-1 and TRBJ2-2; D remains unclear. Germline V lookup: CDR1 DFQATT, CDR2 SNEGSKA (reference sequence). Trimming cost V 3 bases and J 7 bases, with 6 bases left between them. This CDR3 spans 11 amino acids. CDR3 nucleotide sequence: TGCAGTGCTAGGGGCCTCGGGGAGCTGTTTTTT. It codes for CSARGLGELFF.

The rearrangement links TRBV19 to TRBJ2-1, with D hard to call. The CDR3 totals 14 residues. V lost 7 bases and J 6 bases, leaving 16 bases between the germline ends. From germline, CDR1 is LNHDA and CDR2 SQIVND (reference sequence). This chain's CDR3 is CASMEPRDGNEQFF. CDR3 DNA: TGTGCCAGTATGGAGCCGAGAGATGGCAATGAGCAGTTCTTC.

The CDR3 coding sequence is TGTGCCAGTGGACTGACCCCAGGAGGAGGGGAGCTGTTTTTT. The encoded protein is CASGLTPGGGELFF. V usage is TRBV19 and J usage is TRBJ2-2, with D possibly matching TRBD2 (5 bases). V shed 8 bases and J shed 8 bases, with 18 bases lying between them. Germline V gene sequence: CDR1 LNHDA, CDR2 SQIVND (reference sequence). The CDR3 length is 14 residues.